The 9 T cell receptor beta chains reported below all come from one sample, sequenced in a study of T-cell reconstitution after alpha-beta-depleted transplantation in children. A library of TCRbeta sequences, prepared with unique molecular identifiers, was generated. TCRdb re-called the PCR reads through MiXCR, storing one row per CDR3 protein. Among around 580,000 distinct CDR3 sequences, more than 20% were seen once, and the ten largest hold 14%. The sequencing used PBMCs, mostly from graft donor cells, collected 360 days after TCRalphabeta/CD19-depleted stem cell transplant. These receptors were taken from a boy in the first two years of life who had a stem cell transplant for acute myeloid leukemia, so the T cells may come from the graft donor.

At least ten counts were recorded for this clonotype. The chain links TRBV11-1 to TRBJ2-4, with a weak D call TRBD1 (5 bases). The CDR3 is made up of 13 amino acids. The germline V and J ends were trimmed by 2 bases and 6 bases, with 8 bases remaining between them. Germline V lookup: CDR1 SGHAT, CDR2 FQDESV (reference sequence). CDR3 loop: CASSLQGLNIQYF. The CDR3 region has the DNA TGTGCCAGCAGCTTACAGGGATTAAACATTCAGTACTTC.

The sample holds many counts of this clonotype. The V and J genes are TRBV7-2 and TRBJ2-3; D may be TRBD2 (6 bases). Trimming removed 3 bases at V and 5 bases at J, with 9 bases between. The CDR3 has 13 amino acids. CDR1 is SGHTA, CDR2 FQGNSA, per germline. In nucleotides, the CDR3 is TGTGCCAGCAGCTTGACTAGAGGAGATACGCAGTATTTT. Translated, it gives CASSLTRGDTQYF.

This clonotype was picked up a small number of times. The gene calls are TRBV6-6 and TRBJ2-7; TRBD1 matches 8 bases. Looked up from germline, CDR1 is MNHNY and CDR2 is SVGAGI (reference sequence). This CDR3 has 13 amino acids. With 10 bases clipped from V and 2 bases from J, the junction kept 7 bases outside the gene matches. CDR3: CATEGDRTYEQYF. DNA for the CDR3: TGTGCCACCGAGGGGGACAGGACCTACGAGCAGTACTTC.

V usage is TRBV4-3 and J usage is TRBJ1-1, with 8 bases that match TRBD1. This CDR3 contains 15 residues. Germline assignment: CDR1 LGHNA and CDR2 YSLEER. V was clipped by 4 bases and J by 4 bases; unmatched bases: 8. The CDR3 is CASSPYQGAGTEAFF. The CDR3 bases are TGCGCCAGCAGCCCCTATCAGGGGGCGGGCACTGAAGCTTTCTTT.

The chain has TRBV28 and TRBJ1-5; D perhaps matches TRBD1 (6 bases). The CDR3 loop spans 17 amino acids. The germline V gene has CDR1 MDHEN and CDR2 SYDVKM. Trimming took off 8 bases at V and 2 bases at J, with 22 bases between the two ends. The CDR3 sequence: CASSSRGLRVGNQPQHF. CDR3 in DNA: TGTGCCAGCTCCAGCAGGGGCCTCCGGGTAGGCAATCAGCCCCAGCATTTT.

This clonotype has ten or more counts. J is TRBJ2-3 and V is TRBV12-3 or TRBV12-4; 9 bases agree with TRBD1. The CDR3 has 16 residues. Losses at the gene ends were 5 bases for V and 0 bases for J; bases not matched to a gene: 6. The CDR3 protein is CASSPGTGSSTDTQYF. CDR3 bases: TGTGCCAGCAGTCCCGGGACAGGGAGTAGCACAGATACGCAGTATTTT.

This clonotype was counted many times. The rearrangement uses TRBV28 and TRBJ1-5; the D is unclear. CDR3 length: 14 residues. Germline V gene lookup returns CDR1 MDHEN and CDR2 SYDVKM. Trimming shortened V by 7 bases and J by 4 bases, and 14 bases separated the two germline ends. In DNA, the CDR3 is TGTGCCAGCACCCTTACGGAACGGAATCAGCCCCAGCATTTT. It translates to CASTLTERNQPQHF.

The gene calls are TRBV14 and TRBJ2-7; the D gene is possibly TRBD1 (6 bases). V lost 4 bases and J lost 4, with 17 bases in between. Germline CDR1 and CDR2: SGHDN and FVKESK. This CDR3 has 15 residues. CDR3 sequence: CASSRMDRVFYEQYF. Written as DNA, the CDR3 is TGTGCCAGCAGCCGAATGGACAGAGTATTTTACGAGCAGTACTTC.

This clonotype was detected only a few times. The chain joins TRBV24-1 to TRBJ2-3; 8 positions match TRBD2. Per the germline V gene, CDR1 is KGHDR and CDR2 is SFDVKD. The trim removed 3 bases at V and 2 bases at J, leaving 3 bases unmatched. The CDR3 sequence is 15 residues long. In DNA, the CDR3 is TGTGCCACCAGTGATCGGCGGGGGGTCACAGATACGCAGTATTTT. Its protein product is CATSDRRGVTDTQYF.